In this sample, the clone carrying this TCR beta chain turned up a few times. The sample belongs to a study of beta chain features in type 1 diabetes. The investigators reverse transcribed all of the isolated RNA, so they sequenced expressed TCRB transcripts. Sequencing was performed with immunoSEQ multiplex PCR; in TCRdb, only in-frame clones are kept and a portion is missing. The sample includes some 500,000 clones, 9.5% to 12% seen only once; the top ten take 0.035% to 0.05%. The CDR3 spans 13 residues. Trimming took 7 bases from V and 0 from J, leaving 10 bases between them. In germline, CDR1 is LNHDA, CDR2 SQIVND (reference sequence).

The sample comprised naive CD4+ T cells from blood. The receptor was derived from a woman younger than 30 in good health. The V and J genes are TRBV19 and TRBJ2-7; D gene uncertain. CDR3 nucleotides: TGTGCCAGTAAACCTACCAACTCCTACGAGCAGTACTTC. Its translation is CASKPTNSYEQYF. The full variable domain, with the rest looked up from reference TRBV19 and TRBJ2-7, is DGGITQSPKYLFRKEGQNVTLSCEQNLNHDAMYWYRQDPGQGLRLIYYSQIVNDFQKGDIAEGYSVSREKKESFPLTVTSAQKNPTAFYLCASKPTNSYEQYFGPGTRLTVT.